Listed below are T cell receptor beta chains from one sample, sequenced in a study of T cells in Graves' hyperthyroidism and ophthalmopathy. TCRdb passed the multiplex PCR reads through MiXCR, listing each CDR3 protein once. The data contain about 340,000 distinct CDR3 sequences, 15% to 20% of them singletons. Sequencing was carried out using blood. These receptors were obtained from a woman between 50 and 59 years old with Graves' hyperthyroidism. Each CDR3 is given without its conserved first and last residue. D genes are given only for firm matches. The size field is filled for only some rows; it gives once, few, many or a size class.

D	size	V	J	CDR3
.	few	TRBV11-3	TRBJ2-1	ASSTQEGEQF
.	.	TRBV12-3/TRBV12-4	TRBJ1-5	ASSPLSNQPQH
TRBD2	many	TRBV28	TRBJ2-7	ASRSGSGYEQY
TRBD1	.	TRBV7-9	TRBJ1-2	ASSLAGQGGGYT
TRBD1	.	TRBV12-3/TRBV12-4	TRBJ2-1	ASSLRTGGENEQF
.	many	TRBV18	TRBJ2-7	ASSPGGTDYEQY
.	many	TRBV12-3/TRBV12-4	TRBJ2-5	ASSTRGAETQY
.	few	TRBV19	TRBJ2-2	ASSIVFAGELF
.	.	TRBV14	TRBJ2-5	ASSHHSTKGAQY
.	many	TRBV5-1	TRBJ1-2	ASSTDGSYGYT
TRBD2	few	TRBV7-6	TRBJ2-1	ASSPSGGGRDEQF
.	few	TRBV7-3	TRBJ2-3	ASSFTASDTQY
.	many	TRBV3-1	TRBJ2-7	ASSPEWGYHEQY
.	.	TRBV11-2	.	ASSLQETQF
.	many	TRBV20-1	TRBJ2-3	SARADTQY
.	many	TRBV5-1	TRBJ2-7	ASSDLGLSDEQY
TRBD1	.	TRBV2	TRBJ1-6	ASSPDRGYHSPLH
.	many	TRBV12-3/TRBV12-4	TRBJ2-1	ASSDTGIGEQF
.	many	TRBV11-2	TRBJ2-1	ASSPLGAASYNEQF
TRBD1	many	TRBV12-3/TRBV12-4	TRBJ1-3	ASSTRGAYSGNTIY
TRBD1	many	TRBV12-5	TRBJ1-1	ASGLLARRTGAPQAF
.	few	TRBV6-5	TRBJ1-5	ASSYSTDGANQPQH
.	.	TRBV12-3/TRBV12-4	TRBJ1-1	ASSLKGGRAF
.	many	TRBV7-8	TRBJ2-7	ASSLLAATSYEQY
TRBD2	few	TRBV19	TRBJ2-1	ASSTSGSNEQF
.	.	TRBV28	TRBJ1-2	ASRRQVGNYGYT
.	many	TRBV16	TRBJ1-5	ASSQQRGEQPQH
.	.	TRBV25-1	TRBJ2-5	ASSELDGQETQY
TRBD2	.	TRBV7-2	TRBJ2-3	ASSSRLSIAGGSDTQC
TRBD2	few	TRBV29-1	TRBJ2-1	SVGKLAGWGEQF
.	many	TRBV28	TRBJ2-7	ASSLEGTGDEQY
TRBD1	.	TRBV3-1	TRBJ2-6	ASSQEQGATGANVLT
.	.	TRBV5-1	TRBJ2-1	ASCQTSLAYNEQF
.	.	TRBV9	TRBJ1-1	ASSQGGETEAF
.	few	TRBV11-2	TRBJ1-4	ASSVTPTNEKLF
TRBD2	many	TRBV2	TRBJ2-2	ASSALGGGNTGELF
.	few	TRBV2	TRBJ2-2	ASSGQFLTGELF
.	few	TRBV18	TRBJ1-4	ASSPGVKEKLF
TRBD2	many	TRBV12-3/TRBV12-4	TRBJ2-2	ASRGEGRAYAGELF
TRBD2	.	TRBV12-3/TRBV12-4	TRBJ2-1	ASTGGGAYNEQF
TRBD1	many	TRBV18	TRBJ2-7	ASSPRDRGEQY
.	many	TRBV28	TRBJ1-1	ASSPVGDTEAF
TRBD1	few	TRBV6-1	TRBJ1-6	ASTVGTGGGSPLH
.	.	TRBV20-1	TRBJ2-4	SAESLREVAKNIQY
TRBD2	many	TRBV2	TRBJ2-7	ASSNQREGEQY
TRBD1	few	TRBV20-1	TRBJ1-2	SARMTGTNYGYT
.	.	TRBV7-9	TRBJ1-4	ASSSLGGATNEKLF
.	.	TRBV6-1	TRBJ2-3	ASSELSVSSTDTQY
.	few	TRBV6-6	TRBJ1-2	ASSYSASLFYGYT
.	.	TRBV6-9	TRBJ1-1	ASSYTVPRARGAEAF